Below, 12 T cell receptor beta chains from the same sample are listed, as sequenced in a study of T cell responses to AZD1222 COVID-19 vaccine. Sequenced by immunoSEQ multiplex PCR; TCRdb stores in-frame clones only, minus some. This table has roughly 150,000 clones, 85% to 95% appearing once. The sample was peripheral blood, taken on day 0 of AZD1222 vaccination. The receptor set was obtained from an adult in good health.

The chain employs TRBV18 and TRBJ2-3; D not resolved. The V end lost 5 bases, the J end lost 4 bases, and 1 base lay between the germline ends. The CDR3 length is 10 residues. CDR1 and CDR2 (germline): KGHSH, LQKENI. CDR3 in amino acids: CASSADTQYF. Here the CDR3 DNA reads TGTGCCAGCTCAGCAGATACGCAGTATTTT.

V and J are TRBV23-1 and TRBJ2-6; D uncertain. TRBV23-1 is sorted into the ORF group, with uncertain function. V was trimmed by 0 bases and J by 0 bases, leaving 6 bases between them. This CDR3 comprises 16 residues. The CDR3 loop is CASSQSVRSGANVLTF. The CDR3 bases are TGCGCCAGCAGTCAATCGGTCCGCTCTGGGGCCAACGTCCTGACTTTC.

The chain carries TRBV19 and TRBJ1-3; D gene unclear. V was pared by 6 bases and J by 0 bases, with 9 bases between. Germline-derived CDR1 and CDR2 are LNHDA and SQIVND (reference sequence). This CDR3 comprises 14 residues. CDR3 amino acids: CASRDSGSGNTIYF. The CDR3 DNA sequence: TGTGCCAGTAGGGACTCCGGCTCTGGAAACACCATATATTTT.

CDR3 DNA: TGTGCCTGGAGTCTAGGGCAGGGGGTCGAGCAGTACTTC. It codes for CAWSLGQGVEQYF. The chain has TRBV30 and TRBJ2-7; 7 bases map to TRBD1. Losses at the gene ends were 2 bases for V and 6 bases for J; bases not matched to a gene: 7. The germline V gene encodes CDR1 GTSNPN and CDR2 SVGIG (reference sequence). The CDR3 is 13 amino acids.

The chain uses TRBV7-2 and TRBJ2-7; the D gene is possibly TRBD2 (5 bases). The CDR3 extends over 13 amino acids. The germline gives CDR1 SGHTA, CDR2 FQGNSA. Trimming cost V 5 bases and J 6 bases, with 14 bases left between them. This CDR3 reads CASSLDGISEQYF. The CDR3 DNA sequence: TGTGCCAGCAGCCTGGACGGGATCTCCGAGCAGTACTTC.

The J gene is TRBJ2-7, the V gene TRBV6-2 or TRBV6-3; no clear D gene. Germline CDR1 is MNHEY and CDR2 is SVGEGT. The V gene lost 5 bases and the J gene lost 2 bases, with 19 bases spanning the gap. This CDR3 contains 16 residues. The CDR3 protein is CASSRGWAKVPYEQYF. As DNA, the CDR3 is TGTGCCAGCAGTCGAGGATGGGCCAAGGTACCCTACGAGCAGTACTTC.

Here the CDR3 reads CASRETEIKNIQYF. CDR3 coding DNA: TGTGCCAGCAGGGAAACAGAAATCAAAAACATTCAGTACTTC. V is TRBV2 and J is TRBJ2-4; no clear D gene. The CDR3 covers 14 residues. Between the trimmed V and J ends, which lost 6 bases and 3 bases, there was a span of 12 bases. Germline-derived CDR1 and CDR2 are SNHLY and FYNNEI.

The J gene is TRBJ2-1, the V gene TRBV9; a possible D gene is TRBD2 (5 bases). CDR3 length: 17 residues. Germline CDR1 and CDR2: SGDLS and YYNGEE. V was cut by 2 bases and J by 0 bases, with 15 bases left in between. For the CDR3, the DNA is TGTGCCAGCAGCGTCGGAATTATGGGGAGCTCCTACAATGAGCAGTTCTTC. It encodes CASSVGIMGSSYNEQFF.

V gene TRBV29-1 combines with J gene TRBJ2-3; 9 positions match TRBD1. The germline V gene encodes CDR1 SQVTM and CDR2 ANQGSEA. The ends lost 7 bases at V and 3 bases at J; junction bases unmatched: 8. The CDR3 loop spans 14 amino acids. CDR3 sequence (DNA): TGCAGCGCAACGGGACAGGGTGGTACAGATACGCAGTATTTT. Translation gives CSATGQGGTDTQYF.

The gene calls are TRBV7-5 and TRBJ2-2; TRBD2 is the table's D call and was not checked against the DNA. TRBV7-5 is designated a pseudogene. CDR3 length: 15 amino acids. CDR3 sequence reads: CARSSNGEYTGELFF. The DNA of the CDR3 is TGTGCCAGAAGCTCCAACGGGGAATACACCGGGGAGCTGTTTTTT.

DNA for the CDR3: TGTGCCAGTAGTATAGTAATCGGGTCCTATAATTCACCCCTCCACTTT. This sequence encodes CASSIVIGSYNSPLHF. V and J are TRBV19 and TRBJ1-6, with unresolved D. The germline CDR1 and CDR2 sequences are LNHDA and SQIVND (reference sequence). CDR3 length: 16 residues. Trimming cost V 1 base and J 1 base, with 8 bases left between them.

The CDR3 loop reads CASSQDRTSGVGDTQYF. The DNA of the CDR3 is TGTGCCAGCAGCCAAGATAGGACTAGCGGGGTCGGGGATACGCAGTATTTT. The chain combines TRBV3-1 (or the pseudogene TRBV3-2) with TRBJ2-3; 12 positions match TRBD2. This CDR3 region has 17 residues. Trimming took 0 bases from V and 6 from J; bases not matched to a gene: 7. Germline assignment: CDR1 LGHDT and CDR2 YNNKEL (reference sequence).